A single sample is the source of the 3 T cell receptor beta chains below, sequenced in a study of blood T cells in healthy people across ages (dated by TCRdb to between 2014 and 2016). The method was 5' RACE. Sequencing took place on an Illumina HiSeq 2500. A second about 7 to 11 cycle PCR used a sample-barcoded 5' primer and a J-beta primer mix. TCRdb took the public reads, trimmed them with fastp at Q25, ran MiXCR for clone calling and kept in-frame beta chains. Rows are combined by CDR3 protein, so each entry shows the most common genes and DNA. Recorded for this sample are 1.5 million to 1.9 million distinct CDR3 sequences; approximately 42% of them occurred a single time. Jointly, the top ten make up 4% of the sample. Sequencing input: blood. These receptors were obtained from a woman under 30 in good health.

V usage is TRBV21-1 and J usage is TRBJ2-5; the table's D call TRBD2 went unverified against the DNA. The closer fit of TRBJ2-7 to the DNA end suggests the J call may be wrong. TRBV21-1 is a pseudogene locus. The CDR3 extends over 10 amino acids. The CDR3 DNA follows: TGTGCCAGGAGGGGGGACGAGCAGTACTTC. This encodes CARRGDEQYF.

The chain is built from TRBV27 and TRBJ1-2; 8 bases align to TRBD1. The length of the CDR3 is 17 residues. The germline V gene has CDR1 MNHEY and CDR2 SMNVEV (reference sequence). V gave up 10 bases and J gave up 6 bases; unmatched junction bases: 22. The CDR3 loop reads CATTFGQGTSLGDGYTF. CDR3 DNA: TGTGCCACCACCTTTGGACAGGGCACCTCACTTGGGGATGGCTACACCTTC.

In this sample, this clonotype turned up many times. This chain connects TRBV11-2 to TRBJ2-1, with D maybe TRBD1 (5 bases). CDR3 length: 15 residues. Germline V gene lookup returns CDR1 SGHAT and CDR2 FQNNGV. V was pared by 5 bases and J by 3 bases, with 14 bases between. The CDR3, as DNA: TGTGCCAGCAGCCCCCTTAGGGGAAGCTACAATGAGCAGTTCTTC. Translating gives CASSPLRGSYNEQFF.